The clone carrying this T cell receptor (beta chain) has a handful of counts. The antigen remains undetermined. The CDR3 covers 14 residues. Trimming removed 5 bases at V and 3 bases at J, with 14 bases between. CDR1 and CDR2 (germline): SGHTA, FQGNSA. This sample was included in a study of beta chain features in type 1 diabetes. Study-wide background: Investigators examined around 98 million sorted cells across all samples.

Expressed TCRB transcripts were sequenced, since all the RNA that had been isolated was reverse transcribed. Sequencing used immunoSEQ multiplex PCR; TCRdb keeps in-frame clones, though not all of them. Here the sample spans roughly 60,000 clones, approximately 59% being singletons. The study, taken as a whole, reports: Significant though moderate, a shortening of TCRB CDR3s appeared in all four CD4+ subsets of Type 1 diabetes patients. The naive, central memory and Treg TCRB repertoires looked more alike in patients than they did in healthy donors.

The source is a woman under 30 in good health. The chain combines TRBV7-2 with TRBJ2-7; D is possibly TRBD2 (6 bases). Source material: Tregs from blood. The CDR3 region is CASSQTSSVYEQYF. The CDR3 DNA follows: TGTGCCAGCAGCCAGACTAGTAGCGTCTACGAGCAGTACTTC.